The present T cell receptor (beta chain) was sequenced within a study of human T cells and chemical hapten exposure. Study-level findings and limits: PT1 expanded TCR numbers tracked positively with patch test score. Sensitization with DPC brought no change to TCRs above 1 in 1000 in frequency.

The CDR3 is 14 amino acids. CDR1 and CDR2 from the germline V gene are LGHDT and YNNKEL (reference sequence). V gave up 3 bases and J gave up 5 bases, with 14 bases separating them. This clonotype came up many times. What it binds is unknown. The time point: patch test 1, 2 weeks after DPC sensitization. Indicated treatment: therapeutic diphenylcyclopropenone sensitization with weekly scalp DPC. Alopecia patients between 18 and 70 years old and suitable for DPC were used as donors. Using its own MiXCR run on the RACE reads, TCRdb lists one record per CDR3 protein. The table records around 71,000 distinct CDR3 sequences, over 7.5% of them present only once.

The sample consisted of whole blood, taken in connection with sensitization to the hapten diphenylcyclopropenone (DPC). The TCR comes from a woman aged 40-49 years with alopecia areata. Some clones in this sample may be carry-over from other donors' samples. The chain joins TRBV3-1 to TRBJ2-7; D may correspond to TRBD1 or TRBD2 (5 bases each). CDR3 nucleotide sequence: TGTGCCAGCAGCCATGGGACGGTCAGCGACGAGCAGTACTTC. It encodes CASSHGTVSDEQYF.